The clone carrying this TCR beta chain was counted only a few times. Its antigen remains unknown. This sample is part of a study of beta chain features in type 1 diabetes. Study results and limitations: Type 1 diabetes patients had moderately but significantly shorter TCRB CDR3s in all four CD4+ subsets. A definitive answer on HLA type influencing TCRB rearrangement was not reached here.

Reverse transcribing all isolated RNA meant expressed TCRB transcripts were sequenced. TCRdb's table, derived via immunoSEQ multiplex PCR, lists solely in-frame clones and lacks some. The sample carries roughly 150,000 clones, 9% recorded once. This clonotype was obtained from a woman aged 25-40 years with type 1 diabetes. Sequenced: central memory CD4+ T cells from blood.

CDR3 in amino acids: CAMSEGTGANVLTF. The CDR3 DNA reads as TGTGCCATGAGCGAGGGTACTGGGGCCAACGTCCTGACTTTC. The J gene is TRBJ2-6, the V gene TRBV19; D is possibly TRBD2 (5 bases). The CDR3 runs to 14 residues. Germline V lookup: CDR1 LNHDA, CDR2 SQIVND (reference sequence). Trimming took 10 bases from V and 2 from J, leaving 12 bases between them.